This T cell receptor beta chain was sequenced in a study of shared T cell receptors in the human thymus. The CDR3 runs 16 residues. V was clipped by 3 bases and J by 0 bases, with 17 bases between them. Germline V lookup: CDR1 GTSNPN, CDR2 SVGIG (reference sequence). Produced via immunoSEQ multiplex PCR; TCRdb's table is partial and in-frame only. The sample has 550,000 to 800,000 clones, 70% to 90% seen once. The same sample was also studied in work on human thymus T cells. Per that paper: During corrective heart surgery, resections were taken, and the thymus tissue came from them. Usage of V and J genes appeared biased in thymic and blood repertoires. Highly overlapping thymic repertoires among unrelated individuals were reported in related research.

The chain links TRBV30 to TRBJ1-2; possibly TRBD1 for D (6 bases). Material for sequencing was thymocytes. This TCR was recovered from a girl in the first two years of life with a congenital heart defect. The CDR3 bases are TGTGCCTGGAGCAGCACCCGGGACAATGCTAACTATGGCTACACCTTC. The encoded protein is CAWSSTRDNANYGYTF. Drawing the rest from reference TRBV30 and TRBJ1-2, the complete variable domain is SQTIHQWPATLVQPVGSPLSLECTVEGTSNPNLYWYRQAAGRGLQLLFYSVGIGQISSEVPQNLSASRPQDRQFILSSKKLLLSDSGFYLCAWSSTRDNANYGYTFGSGTRLTVV.